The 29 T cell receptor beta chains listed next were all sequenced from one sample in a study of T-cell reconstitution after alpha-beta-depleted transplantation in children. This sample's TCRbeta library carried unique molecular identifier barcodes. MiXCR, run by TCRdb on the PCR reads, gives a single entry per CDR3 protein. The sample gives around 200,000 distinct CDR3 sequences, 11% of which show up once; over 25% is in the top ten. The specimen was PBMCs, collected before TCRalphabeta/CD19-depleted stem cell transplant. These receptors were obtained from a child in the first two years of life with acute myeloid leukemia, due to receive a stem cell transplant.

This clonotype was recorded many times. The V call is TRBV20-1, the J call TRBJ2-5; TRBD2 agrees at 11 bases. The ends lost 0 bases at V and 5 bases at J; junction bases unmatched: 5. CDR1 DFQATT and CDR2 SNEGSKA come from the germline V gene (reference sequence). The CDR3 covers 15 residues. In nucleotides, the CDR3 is TGCAGTGCTAGAGATCCTGGGACTAGCGGTGAGACCCAGTACTTC. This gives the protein CSARDPGTSGETQYF.

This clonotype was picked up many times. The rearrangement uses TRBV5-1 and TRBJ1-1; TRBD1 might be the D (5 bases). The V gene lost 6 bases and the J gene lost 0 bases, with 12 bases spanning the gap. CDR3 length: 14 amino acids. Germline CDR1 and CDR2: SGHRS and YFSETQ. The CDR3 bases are TGCGCCAGCACCCTGGGGGGGATGAACACTGAAGCTTTCTTT. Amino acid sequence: CASTLGGMNTEAFF.

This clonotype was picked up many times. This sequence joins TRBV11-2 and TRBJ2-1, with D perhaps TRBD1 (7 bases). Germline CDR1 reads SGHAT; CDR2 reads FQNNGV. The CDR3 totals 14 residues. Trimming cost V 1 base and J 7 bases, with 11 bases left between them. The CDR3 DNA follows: TGTGCCAGCAGCTTAGCGGCAGGGGGGAATGAGCAGTTCTTC. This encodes CASSLAAGGNEQFF.

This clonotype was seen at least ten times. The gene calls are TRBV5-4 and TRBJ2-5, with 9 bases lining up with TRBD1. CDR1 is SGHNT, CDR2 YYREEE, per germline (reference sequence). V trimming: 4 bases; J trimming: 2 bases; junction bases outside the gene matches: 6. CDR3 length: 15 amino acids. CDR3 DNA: TGTGCCAGCAGCGACGGGACAGGGCTACAAGAGACCCAGTACTTC. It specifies CASSDGTGLQETQYF.

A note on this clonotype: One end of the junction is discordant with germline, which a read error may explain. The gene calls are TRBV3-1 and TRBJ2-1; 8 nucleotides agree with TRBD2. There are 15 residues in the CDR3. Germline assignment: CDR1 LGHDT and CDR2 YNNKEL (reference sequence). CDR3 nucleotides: TGTGCCAGCAGCGAAACTAGCGGTTCCTACAATGAGCAGCTCTTC. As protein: CASSETSGSYNEQLF.

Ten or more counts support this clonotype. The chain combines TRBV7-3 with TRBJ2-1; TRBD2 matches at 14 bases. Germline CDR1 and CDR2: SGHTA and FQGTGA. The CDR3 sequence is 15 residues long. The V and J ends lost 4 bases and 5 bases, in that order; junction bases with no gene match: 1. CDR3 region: CASSSGLAGDNEQFF. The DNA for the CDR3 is TGTGCCAGCAGCTCGGGACTAGCGGGAGACAATGAGCAGTTCTTC. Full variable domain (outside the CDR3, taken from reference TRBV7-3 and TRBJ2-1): GAGVSQTPSNKVTEKGKYVELRCDPISGHTALYWYRQSLGQGPEFLIYFQGTGAADDSGLPNDRFFAVRPEGSVSTLKIQRTERGDSAVYLCASSSGLAGDNEQFFGPGTRLTVL.

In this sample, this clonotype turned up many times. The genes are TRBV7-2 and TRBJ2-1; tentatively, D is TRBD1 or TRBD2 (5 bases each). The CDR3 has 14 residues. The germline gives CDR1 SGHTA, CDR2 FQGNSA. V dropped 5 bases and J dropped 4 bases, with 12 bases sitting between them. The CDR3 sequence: CASSPRGNYNEQFF. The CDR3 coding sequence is TGTGCCAGCAGCCCCCGGGGCAATTACAATGAGCAGTTCTTC.

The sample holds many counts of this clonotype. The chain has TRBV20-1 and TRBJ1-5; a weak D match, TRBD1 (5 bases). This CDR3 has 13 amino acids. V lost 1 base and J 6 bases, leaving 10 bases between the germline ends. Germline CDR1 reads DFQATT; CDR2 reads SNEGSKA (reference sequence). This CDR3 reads CSARVQGSQPQHF. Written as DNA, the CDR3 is TGCAGTGCTAGAGTTCAGGGTTCTCAGCCCCAGCATTTT.

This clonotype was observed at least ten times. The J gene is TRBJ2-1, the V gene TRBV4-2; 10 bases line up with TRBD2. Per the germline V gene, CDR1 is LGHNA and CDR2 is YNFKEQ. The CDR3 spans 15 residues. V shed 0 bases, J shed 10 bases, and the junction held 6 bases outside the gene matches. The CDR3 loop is CASSQDRLAGAEQFF. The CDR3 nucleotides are TGTGCCAGCAGCCAAGATCGCCTAGCGGGAGCCGAGCAGTTCTTC.

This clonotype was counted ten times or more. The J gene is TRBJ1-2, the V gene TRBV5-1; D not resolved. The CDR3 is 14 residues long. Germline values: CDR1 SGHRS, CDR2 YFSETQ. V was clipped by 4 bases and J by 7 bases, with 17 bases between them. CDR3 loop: CASSPPAGESGYTF. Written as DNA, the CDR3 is TGCGCCAGCAGCCCGCCGGCGGGCGAAAGTGGCTACACCTTC.

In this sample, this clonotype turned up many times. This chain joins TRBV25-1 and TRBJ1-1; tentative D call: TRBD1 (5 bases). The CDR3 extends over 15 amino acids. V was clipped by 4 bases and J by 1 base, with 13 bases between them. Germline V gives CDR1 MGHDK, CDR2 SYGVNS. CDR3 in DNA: TGTGCCAGCAGTGGGGGAGGAGGGACGAACACTGAAGCTTTCTTT. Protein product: CASSGGGGTNTEAFF.

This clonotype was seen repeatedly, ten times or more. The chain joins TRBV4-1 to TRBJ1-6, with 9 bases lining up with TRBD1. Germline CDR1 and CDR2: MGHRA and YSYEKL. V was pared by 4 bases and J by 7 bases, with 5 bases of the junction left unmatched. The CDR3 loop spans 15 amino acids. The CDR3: CASSPGQGYNSPLHF. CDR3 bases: TGCGCCAGCAGCCCCGGACAGGGGTACAATTCACCCCTCCACTTT.

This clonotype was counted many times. The CDR3 here is CASSEWDRGLYGYTF. The CDR3, as DNA: TGTGCCAGCAGTGAATGGGACAGGGGCCTCTATGGCTACACCTTC. V is TRBV12-3 or TRBV12-4 and J is TRBJ1-2, with 10 bases that match TRBD1. The CDR3 length is 15 residues. V lost 5 bases to trimming and J lost 4 bases; unmatched junction nucleotides: 7.

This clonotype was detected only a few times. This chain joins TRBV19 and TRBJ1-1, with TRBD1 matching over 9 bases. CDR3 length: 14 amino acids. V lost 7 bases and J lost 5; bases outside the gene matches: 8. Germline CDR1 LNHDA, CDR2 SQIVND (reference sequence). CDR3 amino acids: CASTPRDRATEAFF. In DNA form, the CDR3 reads TGTGCCAGTACCCCGCGGGACAGGGCAACTGAAGCTTTCTTT.

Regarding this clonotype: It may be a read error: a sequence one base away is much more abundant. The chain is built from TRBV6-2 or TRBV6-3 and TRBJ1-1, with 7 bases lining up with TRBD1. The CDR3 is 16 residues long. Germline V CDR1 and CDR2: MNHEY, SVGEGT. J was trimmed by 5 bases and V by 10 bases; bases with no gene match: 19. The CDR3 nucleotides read TGTGCCAACAGCTCGACAAGGGGGCAGGGGAGGACTGAAGCTTTCTTT. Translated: CANSSTRGQGRTEAFF.

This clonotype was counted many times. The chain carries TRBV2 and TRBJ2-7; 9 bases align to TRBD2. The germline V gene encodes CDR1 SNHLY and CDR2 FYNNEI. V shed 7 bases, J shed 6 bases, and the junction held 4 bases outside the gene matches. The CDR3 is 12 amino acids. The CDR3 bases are TGTGCCAGCACCACTAGCGGGTCCGAGCAGTACTTC. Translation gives CASTTSGSEQYF.

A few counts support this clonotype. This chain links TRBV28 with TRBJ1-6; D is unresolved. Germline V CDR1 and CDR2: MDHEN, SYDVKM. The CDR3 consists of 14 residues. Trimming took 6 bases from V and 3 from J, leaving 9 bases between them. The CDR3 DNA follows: TGTGCCAGCAGCCCGAGGAGCTATAATTCACCCCTCCACTTT. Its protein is CASSPRSYNSPLHF.

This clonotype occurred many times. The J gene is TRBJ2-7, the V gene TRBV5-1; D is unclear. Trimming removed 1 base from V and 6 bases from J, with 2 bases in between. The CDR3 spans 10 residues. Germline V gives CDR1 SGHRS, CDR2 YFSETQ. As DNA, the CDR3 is TGCGCCAGCAGCTTGACCGAGCAGTACTTC. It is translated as CASSLTEQYF. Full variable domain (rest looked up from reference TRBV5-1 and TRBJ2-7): KAGVTQTPRYLIKTRGQQVTLSCSPISGHRSVSWYQQTPGQGLQFLFEYFSETQRNKGNFPGRFSGRQFSNSRSEMNVSTLELGDSALYLCASSLTEQYFGPGTRLTVT.

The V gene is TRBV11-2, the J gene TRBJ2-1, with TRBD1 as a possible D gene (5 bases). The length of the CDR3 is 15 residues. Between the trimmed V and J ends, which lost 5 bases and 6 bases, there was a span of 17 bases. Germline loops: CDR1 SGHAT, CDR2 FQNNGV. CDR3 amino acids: CASSPTDLFRNEQFF. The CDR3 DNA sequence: TGTGCCAGCAGCCCGACAGACCTGTTTCGCAATGAGCAGTTCTTC.

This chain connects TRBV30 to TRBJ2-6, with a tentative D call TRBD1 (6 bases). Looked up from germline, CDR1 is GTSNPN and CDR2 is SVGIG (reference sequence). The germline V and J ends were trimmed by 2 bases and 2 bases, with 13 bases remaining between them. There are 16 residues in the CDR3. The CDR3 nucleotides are TGTGCCTGGAGTATTAACAGGGTCGCTGGGGCCAACGTCCTGACTTTC. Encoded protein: CAWSINRVAGANVLTF.

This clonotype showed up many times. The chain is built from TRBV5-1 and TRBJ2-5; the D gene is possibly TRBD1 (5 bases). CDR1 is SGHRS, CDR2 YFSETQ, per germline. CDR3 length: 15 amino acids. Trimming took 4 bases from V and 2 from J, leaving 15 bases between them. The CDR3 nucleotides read TGCGCCAGCAGCCGAGGCAGGGTAGGACAAGAGACCCAGTACTTC. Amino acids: CASSRGRVGQETQYF.

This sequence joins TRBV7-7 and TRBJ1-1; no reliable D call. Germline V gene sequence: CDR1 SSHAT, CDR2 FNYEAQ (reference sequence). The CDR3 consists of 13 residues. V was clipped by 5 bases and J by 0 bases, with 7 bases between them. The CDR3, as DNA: TGTGCCAGCAGCGCCAATTTGAACACTGAAGCTTTCTTT. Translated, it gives CASSANLNTEAFF.

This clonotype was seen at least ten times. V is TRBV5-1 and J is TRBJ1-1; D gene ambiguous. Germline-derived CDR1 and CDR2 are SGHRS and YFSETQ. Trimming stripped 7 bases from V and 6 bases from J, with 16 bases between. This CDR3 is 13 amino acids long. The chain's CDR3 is CASFSWSEAEAFF. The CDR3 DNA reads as TGCGCCAGCTTTAGCTGGTCTGAAGCTGAAGCTTTCTTT.

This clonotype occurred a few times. CDR3 DNA sequence: TGTGCCAGCAGTCACGGTCTAAGCACAGATACGCAGTATTTT. Protein product: CASSHGLSTDTQYF. The rearrangement joins TRBV6-5 to TRBJ2-3; D uncertain. The V end lost 5 bases, the J end lost 0 bases, and 9 bases lay between the germline ends. This CDR3 comprises 14 residues. Per the germline V gene, CDR1 is MNHEY and CDR2 is SVGAGI.

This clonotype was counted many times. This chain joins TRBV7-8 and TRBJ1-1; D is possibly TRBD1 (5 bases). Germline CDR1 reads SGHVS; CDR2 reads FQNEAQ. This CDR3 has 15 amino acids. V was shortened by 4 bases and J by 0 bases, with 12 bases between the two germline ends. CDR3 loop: CASSSRDGVNTEAFF. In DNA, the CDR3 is TGTGCCAGCAGCTCCCGGGACGGGGTGAACACTGAAGCTTTCTTT.

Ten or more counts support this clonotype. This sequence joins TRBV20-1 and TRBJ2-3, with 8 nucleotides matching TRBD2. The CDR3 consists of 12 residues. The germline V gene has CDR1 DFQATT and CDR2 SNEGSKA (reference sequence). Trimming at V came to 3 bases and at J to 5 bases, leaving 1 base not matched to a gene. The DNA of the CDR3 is TGCAGTGCTAGCGGGAGGGGAGATACGCAGTATTTT. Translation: CSASGRGDTQYF.

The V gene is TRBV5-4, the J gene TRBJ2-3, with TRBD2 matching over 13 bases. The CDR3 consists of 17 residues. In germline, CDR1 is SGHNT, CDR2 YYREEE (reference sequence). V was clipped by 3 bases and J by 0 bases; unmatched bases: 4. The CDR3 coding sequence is TGTGCCAGCAGCTCCGGACTAGCGGGGGTTAGCACAGATACGCAGTATTTT. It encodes CASSSGLAGVSTDTQYF.

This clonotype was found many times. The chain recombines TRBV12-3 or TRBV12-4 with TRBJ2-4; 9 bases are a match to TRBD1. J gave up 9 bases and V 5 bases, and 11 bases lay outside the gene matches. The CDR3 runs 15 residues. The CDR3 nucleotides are TGTGCCAGCAGTGACGCCGGGACAGGGTACGGCATTCAGTACTTC. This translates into CASSDAGTGYGIQYF.

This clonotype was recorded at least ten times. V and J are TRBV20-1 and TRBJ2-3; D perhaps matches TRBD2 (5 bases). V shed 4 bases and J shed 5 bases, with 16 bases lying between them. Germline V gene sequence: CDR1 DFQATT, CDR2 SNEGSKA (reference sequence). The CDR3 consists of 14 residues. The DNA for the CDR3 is TGCAGTGCTACCACGGACTCCCGGGGAGATACGCAGTATTTT. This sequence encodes CSATTDSRGDTQYF.